This T cell receptor beta chain was profiled in a study of cytomegalovirus exposure and HLA in healthy donors. The study, taken as a whole, reports: In an earlier analysis, in 587 donors, most V segments appeared productive either ~87% or ~30% of the time. Relative to the roughly 690-donor mean, N-insertions were reportedly fewer in an Asian-associated ancestry cluster in a later analysis. A later analysis linked a missense DCLRE1C variant to TCR beta V- and J-gene trimming.

A remark on this clone: What it binds is not known.

The CDR3 is 12 residues long. Deletions cut 1 base from V and 7 bases from J, with 7 bases between. Germline V CDR1 and CDR2: SGHAT, FQNNGV. PCR involved 60 Vbeta and 13 Jbeta primers. TCRdb's table, derived via immunoSEQ multiplex PCR, lists solely in-frame clones and lacks some. The sample has around 180,000 clones, over 60% seen once. Input material: PBMCs. This TCR was sampled from a woman aged 40 to 50 in good health and CMV-seronegative. This chain connects TRBV11-2 to TRBJ1-1; D is possibly TRBD1 (6 bases). The chain's CDR3 is CASSLVGGEAFF. The CDR3, as DNA: TGTGCCAGCAGCTTAGTAGGGGGTGAAGCTTTCTTT. The entire variable domain, with the rest obtained from reference TRBV11-2 and TRBJ1-1, is as follows: EAGVAQSPRYKIIEKRQSVAFWCNPISGHATLYWYQQILGQGPKLLIQFQNNGVVDDSQLPKDRFSAERLKGVDSTLKIQPAKLEDSAVYLCASSLVGGEAFFGQGTRLTVV.